This TCR beta chain was retrieved from a study of T cell changes during pregnancy in multiple sclerosis. V shed 4 bases and J shed 1 base, with 10 bases lying between them. The CDR3 extends over 14 amino acids. Per the germline V gene, CDR1 is SGHTA and CDR2 is FQGNSA. Method: immunoSEQ multiplex PCR; TCRdb's copy keeps in-frame clones and lacks some. The data contain around 50,000 clones, 92% of them seen just once; the ten biggest clones take up 0.2%. Sample: CD4+ T cells from peripheral blood mononuclear cells, taken in the second trimester of pregnancy. This TCR came from a female donor with multiple sclerosis, enrolled in a pregnancy study. The J gene is TRBJ1-1, the V gene TRBV7-2; D gene uncertain. CDR3 residues: CASSSGLKNTEAFF. For the CDR3, the DNA is TGTGCCAGCAGCTCAGGATTGAAGAACACTGAAGCTTTCTTT.